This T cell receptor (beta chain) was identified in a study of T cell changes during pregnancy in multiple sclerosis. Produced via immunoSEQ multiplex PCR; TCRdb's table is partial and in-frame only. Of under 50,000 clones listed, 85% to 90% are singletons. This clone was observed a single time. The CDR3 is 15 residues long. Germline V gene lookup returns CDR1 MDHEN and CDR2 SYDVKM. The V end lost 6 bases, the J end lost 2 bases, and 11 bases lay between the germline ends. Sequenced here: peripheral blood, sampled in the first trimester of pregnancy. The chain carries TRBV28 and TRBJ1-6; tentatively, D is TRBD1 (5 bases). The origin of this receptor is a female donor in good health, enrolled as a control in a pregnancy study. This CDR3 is CASSRRDPYNSPLHF. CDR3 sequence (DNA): TGTGCCAGCAGCCGCAGGGATCCCTATAATTCACCCCTCCACTTT.